This is a list of T cell receptor beta chains from one sample in a study of Graves' ophthalmopathy and Graves' hyperthyroidism. MiXCR, run by TCRdb on the multiplex PCR reads, gives a single entry per CDR3 protein. The data hold about 380,000 distinct CDR3 sequences, with roughly 15% observed a single time. What was sequenced was peripheral blood. The receptors were sampled from a woman under 30 with stable Graves' hyperthyroidism. CDR3s include the opening cysteine and the closing phenylalanine or tryptophan. Each record gives: V gene, clone size, D gene, J gene, CDR3 length, CDR3 DNA, CDR3 protein. The D gene is left open where the match is weak. The listing skips clone size in some rows; elsewhere it reads once, few, many or a size class.

>TRBV6-1|many|-|TRBJ2-7|13
TGTGCCAGCAGTGTTGAACACTCCTACGAGCAGTACTTC
CASSVEHSYEQYF
>TRBV18|-|-|TRBJ1-2|14
TGTGCCAGCTCACTTCGGGACGGACACTATGGCTACACCTTC
CASSLRDGHYGYTF
>TRBV6-2/TRBV6-3|many|-|TRBJ1-5|15
TGTGCCAGCAGTAATTCTCGGTTTAGCGATCAGCCCCAGCATTTT
CASSNSRFSDQPQHF
>TRBV6-1|-|TRBD2|TRBJ2-5|19
TGTGCCAGCAGTGAAGCGCTTCACGGAGCGGGGGGCCGAAGGGAGACCCAGTACTTC
CASSEALHGAGGRRETQYF
>TRBV20-1|many|TRBD1|TRBJ1-2|13
TGCAGTGCTAGAGATCGGGACAGTCATGGCTACACCTTC
CSARDRDSHGYTF
>TRBV6-1|-|-|TRBJ2-5|14
TGTGCCAGCAGAGGCCGGTGGCCCGGGGAGACCCAGTACTTC
CASRGRWPGETQYF
>TRBV6-1|many|TRBD1|TRBJ1-3|16
TGTGCCAGCAGTGGGCCCAGGGGGCCCTCTGGAAACACCATATATTTT
CASSGPRGPSGNTIYF
>TRBV10-3|many|-|TRBJ1-5|12
TGTGCCGCGCAGGACCGCAATCAGCCCCAGCATTTT
CAAQDRNQPQHF
>TRBV12-3/TRBV12-4|many|-|TRBJ1-1|14
TGTGCCAGCAGTGGGGGGGGGGCAGGGAAGGAAGCTTTCTTT
CASSGGGAGKEAFF
>TRBV9|-|-|TRBJ2-3|14
TGTGCCAGCAGCGTCGGGCCCCTCGGTAATACGCAGTATTTT
CASSVGPLGNTQYF
>TRBV6-1|few|-|TRBJ2-2|12
TGTGCCGGCATGGGCAACACCGGGGAGCTGTTTTTT
CAGMGNTGELFF
>TRBV28|few|-|TRBJ1-1|14
TGTGCCAGCAGTCTGCCTGGGGGGCACGCTGAAGCTTTCTTT
CASSLPGGHAEAFF
>TRBV5-5|few|-|TRBJ2-5|15
TGTGCCAGCAGCTTGGGGGGGGCCTGGGAAGAGACCCAGTACTTC
CASSLGGAWEETQYF
>TRBV20-1|many|-|TRBJ1-1|15
TGCAGTGCTGCCGGACCGGGACGAGGGAACACTGAAGCTTTCTTT
CSAAGPGRGNTEAFF
>TRBV20-1|many|-|TRBJ1-2|13
TGCAGTGCTAGTCTGGAGAGGAACTATGGCTACACCTTC
CSASLERNYGYTF
>TRBV12-3/TRBV12-4|-|TRBD1|TRBJ1-6|14
TGTTCCAGCGGCCTACAGGGGAGGGATTCAGCCCTCCACTTT
CSSGLQGRDSALHF
>TRBV11-2|-|TRBD1|TRBJ2-2|15
TGTGCCAGCAGCTTAGAGAGGACAGGGGCCGGGGAGCTGTTTTTT
CASSLERTGAGELFF
>TRBV25-1|-|-|TRBJ2-7|13
TGTGCCAGCAGACGCAGGGCAAACTACGAGCAGTACTTC
CASRRRANYEQYF
>TRBV20-1|many|TRBD1|TRBJ2-7|13
TGCAGTGCTTCGGGACAGGGGGAGGACGAGCAGTACTTC
CSASGQGEDEQYF
>TRBV10-3|many|-|TRBJ1-2|12
TGTGCCATCGAGGACAGTAACTATGGCTACACCTTC
CAIEDSNYGYTF